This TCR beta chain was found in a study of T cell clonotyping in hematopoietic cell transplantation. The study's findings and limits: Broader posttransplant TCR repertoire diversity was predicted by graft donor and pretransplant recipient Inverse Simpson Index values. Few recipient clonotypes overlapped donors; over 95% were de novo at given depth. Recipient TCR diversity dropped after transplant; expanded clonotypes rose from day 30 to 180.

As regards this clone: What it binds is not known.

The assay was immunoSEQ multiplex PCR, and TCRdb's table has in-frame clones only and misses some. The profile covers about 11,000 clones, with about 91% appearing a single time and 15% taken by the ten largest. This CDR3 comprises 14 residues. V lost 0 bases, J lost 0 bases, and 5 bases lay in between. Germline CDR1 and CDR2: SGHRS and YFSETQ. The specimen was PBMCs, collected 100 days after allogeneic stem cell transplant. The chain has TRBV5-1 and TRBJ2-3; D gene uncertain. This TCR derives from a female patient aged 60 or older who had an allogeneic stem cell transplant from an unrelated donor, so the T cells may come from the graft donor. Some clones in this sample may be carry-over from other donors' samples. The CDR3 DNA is TGCGCCAGCAGCTTGGTCAGCAGCACAGATACGCAGTATTTT. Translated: CASSLVSSTDTQYF.